This TCR beta chain was recovered during a study of spatial heterogeneity in lung cancer. The V gene lost 4 bases and the J gene lost 4 bases, with 13 bases spanning the gap. Germline V gives CDR1 SGHTA, CDR2 FQGNSA. The CDR3 contains 14 residues. Indicated time point: sample taken at primary tumor resection. The sequenced material consisted of unsorted whole RNA from tumor, nontumor lung or frozen PBMC. A distinct unique molecular identifier was carried by each TCR cDNA molecule. TCRdb itself ran the 5' RACE reads through MiXCR, one entry per CDR3 protein. The sample lists about 61,000 distinct CDR3 sequences, nearly 6.5% occurring once.

The sequenced sample was PBMCs, obtained at surgery. This clonotype was sampled from a female donor with early-stage non-small cell lung cancer. The V and J genes are TRBV7-2 and TRBJ1-2, with D hard to call. The CDR3 sequence: CASSSGRGGYGYTF. CDR3 DNA sequence: TGTGCCAGCAGCTCGGGTCGGGGTGGCTATGGCTACACCTTC.